This TCR beta chain is from a study of blood T cell repertoires in COVID-19. Study context: Samples of COVID-19 (acute and convalescent) were obtained from the United States, Italy and Spain. T cells, B-cell-depleted T cells, or PBMCs supplied cDNA or gDNA.

Individuals aged about 18 to 100 years were recruited from approximately 22 US areas. This CDR3 is 18 amino acids long. Germline CDR1 is MDHEN and CDR2 is SYDVKM. With 4 bases clipped from V and 0 bases from J, the junction kept 10 bases outside the gene matches. Some clones are missing from TCRdb's copy, which holds only in-frame ones; the method was immunoSEQ multiplex PCR. The table lists 350,000 to 550,000 clones, approximately 90% of them singletons. Sequencing was performed on PBMCs or T cells enriched from blood (not recorded which). J is TRBJ2-7 and V is TRBV28; TRBD2 agrees at 12 bases. This TCR came from a young woman with acute COVID-19. The CDR3, as DNA: TGTGCCAGCAGTTACGAGACTAGCGGGAGTTTCAGCTCCTACGAGCAGTACTTC. Translated, it gives CASSYETSGSFSSYEQYF.